This T cell receptor beta chain is drawn from a study of T cells in women clearing cervical HPV infection. General study results and limits: Richness differences could reflect unmeasured T-cell content per sample. Richness plus V gene abundances separated cases from controls with AUC about 0.8.

As to this clone: Its specificity is unknown. The CDR3 end lies 3 residues beyond the end of the read and is filled in from the germline J gene.

Generated by immunoSEQ multiplex PCR, the TCRdb table keeps only in-frame clones and is missing some. The listing contains about 30,000 clones. V shed 1 base and J shed 0 bases, with 12 bases lying between them. This CDR3 comprises 16 residues. Germline CDR1 is KGHSH and CDR2 is LQKENI. The V gene is TRBV18, the J gene TRBJ2-5; a weak D match, TRBD2 (6 bases). The receptor's source is a woman between 18 and 70 years old with a cervical HPV16 infection that either progressed to CIN3+ or cleared (not recorded which). Material for sequencing was blood buffy coat. CDR3 sequence reads: CASSPRAGRYQETQYF. Partial CDR3 DNA: TGTGCCAGCTCACCACGTGCGGGAAGGTACCAAGAGACC.